This section outlines one T cell receptor beta chain sequence together with its context. The sample comes from a study of technical replicates of blood from a few donors. This CDR3 is built from 18 residues. The germline gives CDR1 SGDLS, CDR2 YYNGEE. V trimming: 0 bases; J trimming: 3 bases; junction bases outside the gene matches: 13. The table came from immunoSEQ multiplex PCR; TCRdb's copy has only in-frame clones and leaves some out. This repertoire shows tens of thousands of clones, 93% found once; its top ten account for about 0.25%. Material for sequencing was T cells isolated from PBMCs. This TCR came from a human donor in good health. The chain links TRBV9 to TRBJ2-3; 7 positions match TRBD2. The chain's CDR3 is CASSVGGGLKVATDTQYF. DNA of the CDR3: TGTGCCAGCAGCGTAGGCGGGGGATTAAAGGTTGCAACAGATACGCAGTATTTT.